This T cell receptor beta chain is drawn from a study of neurological immune-mediated disorders. Study-level findings and limits: Expanded clones shared no CDR3 amino acid sequences across subjects, suggesting private repertoires in all groups.

The table lists this clonotype with many counts. Its antigen is unknown. This CDR3 spans 13 amino acids. Germline assignment: CDR1 DFQATT and CDR2 SNEGSKA (reference sequence). Trimming left V 3 bases short and J 5 bases short, with 13 bases between. By 5'RACE with 10-nucleotide random UMIs, the cDNA was made. TCRdb fed the 5' RACE reads into MiXCR, producing one record per CDR3 protein. Altogether about 76,000 distinct CDR3 sequences are present, more than 15% being singletons, with the ten largest covering 15%. This chain links TRBV20-1 with TRBJ2-5, with D tentatively TRBD1 (5 bases). The receptor was derived from a woman aged 40 to 50 in good health. The source material was PBMCs. CDR3 sequence (DNA): TGCAGTGCTAGGGGCAGGGCGGTGGAGACCCAGTACTTC. Its protein is CSARGRAVETQYF.